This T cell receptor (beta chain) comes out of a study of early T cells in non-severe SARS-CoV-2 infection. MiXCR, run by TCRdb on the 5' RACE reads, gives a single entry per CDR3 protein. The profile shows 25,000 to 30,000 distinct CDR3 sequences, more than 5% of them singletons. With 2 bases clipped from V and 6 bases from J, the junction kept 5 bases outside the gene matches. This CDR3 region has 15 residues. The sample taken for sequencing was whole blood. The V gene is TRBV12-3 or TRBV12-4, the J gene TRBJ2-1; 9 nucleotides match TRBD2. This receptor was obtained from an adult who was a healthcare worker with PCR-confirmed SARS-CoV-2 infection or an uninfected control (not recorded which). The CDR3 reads CASSLWREGRNEQFF. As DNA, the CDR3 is TGTGCCAGCAGTTTATGGCGGGAGGGCCGCAATGAGCAGTTCTTC.